One T cell receptor beta chain is described in this entry. The antigen it recognizes is unknown. No per-base quality is available; no much larger clone lies one base away. The CDR3 starts with the cysteine, ends with the phenylalanine, and has 16 residues. Kept here is only the CDR3 DNA, which spans 48 bases and is read in frame from base 1. V is reduced by 3 bases and J by 0 bases, leaving a spacing of 11 bases between them. The sample comes from a study of CD8+ T cells in alopecia areata (dated by TCRdb to the late 2010s). For the wider study: The treated patients took part in an open-label pilot trial in which moderate-to-severe alopecia areata was treated with oral tofacitinib at 5 to 10 mg twice daily. To study T cell clonal expansion in alopecia areata, the researchers applied high-throughput TCRbeta sequencing to both the C3H/HeJ mouse model and human patients. Tofacitinib-treated patients had biopsies at baseline and at 4 and 24 weeks of treatment, with a later scalp biopsy in several patients. RNA was extracted with the PAXgene miRNA kit for fixed scalp, the miRNeasy kit for PBMCs, and the RNeasy kit for mouse skin. On the human side, TCRbeta sequencing was run on scalp tissue and on sorted CD4+ and CD8+ peripheral blood T cells from healthy controls and from alopecia areata patients with either patchy or totalis/universalis disease. TCRbeta CDR3 regions were amplified by immunoSEQ multiplex PCR with 35 Vbeta forward and 13 Jbeta reverse primers. Clonality in the scalp was compared among normal scalp (n=4), patchy alopecia areata scalp (n=8), and alopecia totalis/universalis scalp (n=8). Patients stayed on tofacitinib for 6 to 18 months and then had 6 months of follow-up off drug so that delayed response and recurrence could be assessed. Study-wide conclusions, independent of this receptor: Higher clonality and more expanded CD8+ clones were observed in lesional scalp than in normal scalp, particularly in alopecia totalis/universalis, a finding suggestive of antigenic drive. Compared with mice, TCR sequences shared between patients were less clear, possibly partly because of HLA diversity across the patient population. Resident alphabeta T cells in normal human skin are also sequenced, complicating scalp TCR repertoire analysis, unlike mouse skin dominated by gammadelta T cells.

The time point label on this specimen signifies: baseline before oral tofacitinib. From alopecia areata patients, peripheral blood was collected along with lesional scalp punch biopsies. Human scalp biopsies went straight into PAXgene tissue containers for immediate fixation. The receptor library was made with the immunoSEQ multiplex PCR assay. RNA was extracted from all samples and reverse transcribed into cDNA, which served as template for TCR sequencing. SuperScript III was used to make first-strand cDNA, primed with a 2:1 mix of oligo-dT and random hexamers. Amplification bias was assessed with a synthetic immune receptor repertoire, and residual bias was removed computationally. Processing in the source paper ran as follows. Raw reads were preprocessed for error removal, and CDR3 was defined according to IMGT conventions as running from the conserved cysteine to phenylalanine. Clonality was calculated as 1 minus Shannon entropy normalized by log2 of the number of productive unique TCRs. Scalp TCRbeta sequences were cross-referenced with sorted blood CD4 and CD8 repertoires so that the CD4 or CD8 identity of scalp clones could be inferred. Not all clones reach the TCRdb copy of this immuneACCESS table, which keeps in-frame sequences only. Checked studies attribute under half of the gap to unresolved V genes and leave the rest unexplained. V, J and clone size derive from that table, while D and trimming were established from the DNA sequence. Present in this sample are roughly 7,500 clones, approximately 70% of which were seen just once. The biggest ten clones account for 11% to 15% of the sample.

The source was skin, collected at week 0. This TCR was sampled from a human donor with alopecia areata. The chain is encoded by TRBV23-1 joined to TRBJ1-4; confidence is insufficient to name the D gene. TRBV23-1 is an open reading frame, and its role is uncertain. The DNA sequence follows: TGCGCCAGCAGTCATCCACCGGGTTCAACTAATGAAAAACTGTTTTTT. Its protein reads: CASSHPPGSTNEKLFF.